The present TCR beta chain was sequenced within a study of blood T cells in healthy people across ages. On this clonotype: Its cognate antigen is unknown.

Study results and caveats: It was the long-lived donors that had more naive CD4+ cells and higher diversity than aged donors. CMV status of donors was not determined, possibly confounding expanded clonotype changes. A roughly linear age-dependent decrease characterized TCR beta diversity per million T cells.

Then a second PCR, running about 6 to 12 cycles, was carried out with a sample-barcoded 5' primer and a J-beta primer mix. Sequencing recovered at least 3 million CDR3-containing paired-end reads from each sample. TCRdb fed the 5' RACE reads into MiXCR, producing one record per CDR3 protein. The sample has around 870,000 distinct CDR3 sequences, under 30% seen once. The sequencing input was blood. The sequence was obtained from a woman older than 75 in good health.

The CDR3, as DNA: TGTGCCAGCAATCTACAGATTTCCCCTGAAGCTTTCTTT. It specifies CASNLQISPEAFF. The V gene is TRBV12-3 or TRBV12-4, the J gene TRBJ1-1; D is uncertain. The CDR3 is 13 residues long. V was cut by 7 bases and J by 6 bases, with 15 bases left in between.